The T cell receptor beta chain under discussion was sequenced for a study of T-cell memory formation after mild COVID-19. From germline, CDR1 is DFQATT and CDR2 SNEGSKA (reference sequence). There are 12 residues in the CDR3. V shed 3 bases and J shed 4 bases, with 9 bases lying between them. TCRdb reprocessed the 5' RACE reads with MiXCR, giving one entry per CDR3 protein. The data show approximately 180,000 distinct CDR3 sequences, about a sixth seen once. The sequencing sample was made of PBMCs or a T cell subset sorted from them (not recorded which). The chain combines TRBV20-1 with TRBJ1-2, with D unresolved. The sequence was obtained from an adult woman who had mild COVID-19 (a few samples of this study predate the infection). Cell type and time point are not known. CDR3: CSARRRSYGYTF. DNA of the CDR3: TGCAGTGCTAGGAGGAGAAGCTATGGCTACACCTTC.